This record concerns one TCR beta chain sequence. Its matching antigen is unknown. The sample originates from a study of cytomegalovirus exposure and HLA in healthy donors. Overall study context: In an earlier analysis, around 120 million unique TCR beta sequences were found from approximately 170 million T cells. General study points: TCR beta chain V- and J-gene trimming was linked, in a later analysis, to a missense variant in DCLRE1C. Follow-up analysis found HLA locus-dependent TCR association rates, highest for DRB1 and lowest for HLA-C. Diagnosis of cytomegalovirus status made by the classifier reportedly showed high specificity and sensitivity.

The PCR contained 60 Vbeta and 13 Jbeta primers. Data came from immunoSEQ multiplex PCR; TCRdb stores just in-frame clones and leaves some out. The data contain about 160,000 clones, 65% to 85% of them singletons. Trimming took 5 bases from V and 1 from J; bases not matched to a gene: 10. This CDR3 contains 17 residues. From germline, CDR1 is LNHDA and CDR2 SQIVND (reference sequence). The clonotype originates from a man in his forties in good health and CMV-seropositive. Sequencing used PBMCs. The chain couples TRBV19 to TRBJ1-5; TRBD1 matches at 8 bases. The DNA of the CDR3 is TGTGCCAGTAGTGGCGAAACAGGGGGTCTAAGCAATCAGCCCCAGCATTTT. Translation gives CASSGETGGLSNQPQHF.